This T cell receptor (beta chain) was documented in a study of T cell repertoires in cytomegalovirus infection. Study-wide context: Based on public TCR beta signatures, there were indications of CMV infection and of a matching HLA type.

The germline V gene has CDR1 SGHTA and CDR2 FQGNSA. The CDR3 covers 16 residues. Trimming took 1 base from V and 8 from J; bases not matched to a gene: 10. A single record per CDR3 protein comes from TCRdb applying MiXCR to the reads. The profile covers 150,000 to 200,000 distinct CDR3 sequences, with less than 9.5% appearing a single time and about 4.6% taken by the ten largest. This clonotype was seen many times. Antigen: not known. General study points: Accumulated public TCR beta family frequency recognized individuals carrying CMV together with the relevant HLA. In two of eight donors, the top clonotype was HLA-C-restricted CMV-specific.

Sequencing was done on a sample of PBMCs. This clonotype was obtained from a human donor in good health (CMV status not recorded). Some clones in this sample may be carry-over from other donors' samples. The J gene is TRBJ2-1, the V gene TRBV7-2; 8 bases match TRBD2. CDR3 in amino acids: CASSLDRASGRDEQFF. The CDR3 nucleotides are TGTGCCAGCAGCTTAGATAGGGCTAGCGGGCGCGATGAGCAGTTCTTC.